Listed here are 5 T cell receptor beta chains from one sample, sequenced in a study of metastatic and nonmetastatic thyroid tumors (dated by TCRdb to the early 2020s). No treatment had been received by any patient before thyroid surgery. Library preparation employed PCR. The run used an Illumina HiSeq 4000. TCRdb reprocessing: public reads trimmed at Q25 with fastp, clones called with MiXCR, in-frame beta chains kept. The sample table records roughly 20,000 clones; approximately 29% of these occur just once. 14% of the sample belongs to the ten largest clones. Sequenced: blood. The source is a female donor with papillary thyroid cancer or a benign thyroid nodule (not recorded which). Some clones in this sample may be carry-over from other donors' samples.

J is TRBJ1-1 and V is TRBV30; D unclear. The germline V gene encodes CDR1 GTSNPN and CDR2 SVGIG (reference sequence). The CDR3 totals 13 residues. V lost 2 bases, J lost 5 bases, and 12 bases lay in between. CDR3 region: CAWSLVGWTEAFF. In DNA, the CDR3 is TGTGCCTGGAGTCTCGTTGGGTGGACTGAAGCTTTCTTT. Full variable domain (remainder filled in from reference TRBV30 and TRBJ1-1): SQTIHQWPATLVQPVGSPLSLECTVEGTSNPNLYWYRQAAGRGLQLLFYSVGIGQISSEVPQNLSASRPQDRQFILSSKKLLLSDSGFYLCAWSLVGWTEAFFGQGTRLTVV.

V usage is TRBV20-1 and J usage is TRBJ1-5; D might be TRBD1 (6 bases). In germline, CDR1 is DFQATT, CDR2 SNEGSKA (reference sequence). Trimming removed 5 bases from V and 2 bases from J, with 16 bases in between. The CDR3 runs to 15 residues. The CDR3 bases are TGCAGTGCTGAAGATCCAGGGGTCGGCAATCAGCCCCAGCATTTT. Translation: CSAEDPGVGNQPQHF.

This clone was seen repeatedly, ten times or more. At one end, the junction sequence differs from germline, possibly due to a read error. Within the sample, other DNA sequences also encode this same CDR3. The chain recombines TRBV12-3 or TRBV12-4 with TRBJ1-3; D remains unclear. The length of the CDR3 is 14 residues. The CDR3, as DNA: TGTGCCAGCCTTTCGACACAAACTGGAAATACCATATATTTT. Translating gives CASLSTQTGNTIYF.

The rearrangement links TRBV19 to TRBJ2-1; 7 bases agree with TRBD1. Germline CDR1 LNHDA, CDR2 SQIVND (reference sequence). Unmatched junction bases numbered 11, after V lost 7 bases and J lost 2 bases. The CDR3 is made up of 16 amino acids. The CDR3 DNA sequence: TGTGCCAGTACCCTTTCGACAGGGTCCGCCTACAATGAGCAGTTCTTC. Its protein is CASTLSTGSAYNEQFF.

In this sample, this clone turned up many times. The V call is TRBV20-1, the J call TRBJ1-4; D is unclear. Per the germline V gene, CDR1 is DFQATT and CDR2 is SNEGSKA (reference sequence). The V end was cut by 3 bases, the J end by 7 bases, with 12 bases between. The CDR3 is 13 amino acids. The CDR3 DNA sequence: TGCAGTGCTAGTGCCGATAGTACTGAAAAACTGTTTTTT. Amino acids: CSASADSTEKLFF.